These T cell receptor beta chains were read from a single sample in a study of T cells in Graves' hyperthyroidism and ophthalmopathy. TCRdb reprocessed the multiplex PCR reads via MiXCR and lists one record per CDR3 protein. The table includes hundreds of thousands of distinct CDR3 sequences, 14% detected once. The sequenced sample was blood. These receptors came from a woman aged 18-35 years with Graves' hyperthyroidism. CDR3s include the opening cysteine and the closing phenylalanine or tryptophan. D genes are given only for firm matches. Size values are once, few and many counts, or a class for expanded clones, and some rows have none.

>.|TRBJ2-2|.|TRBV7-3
CASSSPRGDANTGELFF
TGTGCCAGCAGCTCCCCCCGGGGCGACGCGAACACCGGGGAGCTGTTTTTT
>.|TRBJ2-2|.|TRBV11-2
CASSLRATNTGELFF
TGTGCCAGCAGCCTTCGGGCCACGAACACCGGGGAGCTGTTTTTT
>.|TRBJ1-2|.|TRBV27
CASSLIWGGGYTF
TGTGCCAGCAGTTTAATTTGGGGCGGTGGCTACACCTTC
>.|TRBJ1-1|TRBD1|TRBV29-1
CSVVGGWSEAFF
TGCAGCGTTGTAGGGGGCTGGTCTGAAGCTTTCTTT
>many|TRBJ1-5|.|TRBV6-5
CASSYGTAQPQHF
TGTGCCAGCAGTTACGGGACCGCTCAGCCCCAGCATTTT
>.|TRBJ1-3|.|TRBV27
CASSFTGSSGNTIYF
TGTGCCAGCAGTTTTACAGGGAGCTCTGGAAACACCATATATTTT
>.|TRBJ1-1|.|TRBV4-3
CASSQARQYRYTEAFF
TGCGCCAGCAGCCAAGCCAGACAGTATAGGTACACTGAAGCTTTCTTT
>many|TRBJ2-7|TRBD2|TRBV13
CASSLGLAGFYEQYF
TGTGCCAGCAGCTTAGGACTAGCGGGATTCTACGAGCAGTACTTC
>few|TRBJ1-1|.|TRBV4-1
CASSQLLRKFETEAFF
TGCGCCAGCAGCCAACTCCTGAGGAAGTTTGAAACTGAAGCTTTCTTT
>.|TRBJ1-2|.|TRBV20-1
CSASRAGDYGYTF
TGCAGTGCTAGTCGGGCTGGGGACTATGGCTACACCTTC
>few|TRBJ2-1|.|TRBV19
CASSIASGPAGNEQFF
TGTGCCAGTAGTATAGCTTCAGGGCCCGCCGGCAATGAGCAGTTCTTC
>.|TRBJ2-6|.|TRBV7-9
CASSAQTYSGANVLTF
TGTGCCAGCAGCGCCCAGACCTACTCTGGGGCCAACGTCCTGACTTTC
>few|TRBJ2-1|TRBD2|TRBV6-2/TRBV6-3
CASSLARTSGNNEQFF
TGTGCCAGCAGTCTCGCCCGGACTAGCGGCAACAATGAGCAGTTCTTC
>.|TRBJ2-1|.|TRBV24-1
CATSDPRDPDNEQFF
TGTGCCACCAGTGATCCCCGGGACCCCGACAATGAGCAGTTCTTC
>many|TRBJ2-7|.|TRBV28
CATIKGFEQYF
TGTGCCACCATAAAAGGGTTCGAGCAGTACTTC
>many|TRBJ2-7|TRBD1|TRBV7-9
CASSSGQGGITEQYF
TGTGCCAGCAGCTCGGGACAGGGTGGAATTACCGAGCAGTACTTC
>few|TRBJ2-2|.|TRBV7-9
CASSPPPGSQDTGELFF
TGTGCCAGCAGCCCCCCTCCCGGCAGCCAGGACACCGGGGAGCTGTTTTTT
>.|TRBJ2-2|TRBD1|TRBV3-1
CASKEGADGELFF
TGTGCCAGCAAAGAGGGGGCCGACGGGGAGCTGTTTTTT
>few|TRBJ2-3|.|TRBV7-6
CASSLFSDTDTQYF
TGTGCCAGCAGCCTTTTCTCCGATACAGATACGCAGTATTTT
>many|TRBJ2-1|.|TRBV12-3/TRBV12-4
CASTRGGGSYNEQFF
TGTGCCAGCACCCGCGGGGGCGGCTCCTACAATGAGCAGTTCTTC
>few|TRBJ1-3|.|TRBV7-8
CASSPDEGIVGNTIYF
TGTGCCAGCAGCCCAGACGAGGGAATCGTCGGAAACACCATATATTTT
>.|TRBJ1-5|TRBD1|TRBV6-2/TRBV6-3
CASSSRPGQGGHSNQPQHF
TGTGCCAGCAGTTCACGCCCGGGACAGGGTGGACATAGCAATCAGCCCCAGCATTTT
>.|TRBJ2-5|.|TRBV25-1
CASSVAGAETQYF
TGTGCCAGCAGTGTCGCGGGCGCGGAGACCCAGTACTTC
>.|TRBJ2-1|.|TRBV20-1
CSAIYQKSSYNEQFF
TGCAGTGCCATATACCAGAAAAGCTCCTACAATGAGCAGTTCTTC
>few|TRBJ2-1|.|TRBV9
CASSVGGIYEQFF
TGTGCCAGCAGCGTAGGTGGCATTTACGAGCAGTTCTTC
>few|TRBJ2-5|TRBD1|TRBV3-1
CASSQSSGTGERYF
TGTGCCAGCAGCCAATCCTCCGGGACAGGGGAAAGGTACTTC
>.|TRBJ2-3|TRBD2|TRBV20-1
CSAMLRVAGVSDTQYF
TGCAGTGCTATGCTCCGGGTAGCGGGAGTGTCAGATACGCAGTATTTT
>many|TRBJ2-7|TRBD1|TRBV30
CAWGDRYYEQYF
TGTGCCTGGGGGGACAGATACTACGAGCAGTACTTC
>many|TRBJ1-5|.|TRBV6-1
CASSALVGGSNQPQHF
TGTGCCAGCAGTGCCCTAGTGGGGGGTAGCAATCAGCCCCAGCATTTT
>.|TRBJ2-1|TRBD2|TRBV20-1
CSAREASGSYNEQFF
TGCAGTGCTAGAGAGGCTAGCGGGTCCTACAATGAGCAGTTCTTC
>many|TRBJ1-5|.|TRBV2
CASSPRPGSNQPQHF
TGTGCCAGCAGTCCCCGGCCCGGTAGCAATCAGCCCCAGCATTTT
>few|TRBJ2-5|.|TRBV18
CASSPSWARETQYF
TGTGCCAGCTCACCGAGTTGGGCTCGGGAGACCCAGTACTTC
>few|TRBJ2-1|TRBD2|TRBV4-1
CASSQGLAGANYNEQFF
TGCGCCAGCAGCCAAGGGCTAGCGGGAGCGAACTACAATGAGCAGTTCTTC
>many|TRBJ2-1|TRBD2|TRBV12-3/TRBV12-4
CASSFGLAGDYNEQFF
TGTGCCAGCAGTTTCGGACTAGCGGGTGATTACAATGAGCAGTTCTTC
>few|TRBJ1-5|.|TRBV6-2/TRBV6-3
CATLGLGGRGSQPQHF
TGTGCCACCCTTGGGCTCGGTGGCAGGGGTTCGCAGCCCCAGCATTTT
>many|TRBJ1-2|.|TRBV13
CASSLGRLDVGYTF
TGTGCCAGCAGCTTAGGCCGGTTGGACGTCGGCTACACCTTC
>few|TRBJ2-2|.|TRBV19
CASTPALWGGELFF
TGTGCCAGTACCCCCGCGCTATGGGGCGGGGAGCTGTTTTTT
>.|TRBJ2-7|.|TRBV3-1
CASSQETGANEQYF
TGTGCCAGCAGCCAAGAGACGGGAGCGAACGAGCAGTACTTC
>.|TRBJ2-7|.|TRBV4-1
CASSQDRGFPYEQYF
TGCGCCAGCAGCCAAGATCGAGGATTTCCCTACGAGCAGTACTTC
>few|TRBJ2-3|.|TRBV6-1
CASSAGPRTDTQYF
TGTGCCAGCAGTGCAGGACCCCGCACAGATACGCAGTATTTT
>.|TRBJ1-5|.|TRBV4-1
CASSQGWTGTPNQPQHF
TGCGCCAGCAGCCAGGGTTGGACTGGGACCCCTAATCAGCCCCAGCATTTT
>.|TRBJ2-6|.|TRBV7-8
CASSLAAGPSGANVLTF
TGTGCCAGCAGCTTAGCAGCAGGCCCCTCTGGGGCCAACGTCCTGACTTTC
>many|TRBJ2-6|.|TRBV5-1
CASSLQRSGSGANVLTF
TGCGCCAGCAGCTTACAGCGATCGGGCTCTGGGGCCAACGTCCTGACTTTC
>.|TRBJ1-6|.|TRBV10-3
CTISDNAGGPRNSPLHF
TGTACCATCAGTGATAATGCGGGGGGACCAAGGAATTCACCCCTCCACTTT
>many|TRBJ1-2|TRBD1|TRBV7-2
CASSPFQDRVNYGYTF
TGTGCCAGCAGCCCTTTTCAGGACAGGGTAAACTATGGCTACACCTTC
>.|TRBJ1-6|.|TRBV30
CAWSWRGSPLHF
TGTGCCTGGAGTTGGAGGGGTTCACCCCTCCACTTT
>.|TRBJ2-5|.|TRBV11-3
CASSQDPDRETQYF
TGTGCCAGCAGCCAAGATCCTGACCGGGAGACCCAGTACTTC
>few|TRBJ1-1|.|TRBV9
CASSVEGGPRTEAFF
TGTGCCAGCAGCGTAGAGGGAGGGCCCAGAACTGAAGCTTTCTTT
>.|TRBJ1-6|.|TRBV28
CASSQGMYSPLHF
TGTGCCAGCTCCCAGGGGATGTATTCACCCCTCCACTTT
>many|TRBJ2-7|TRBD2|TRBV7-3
CASSLLTSGGFYEQYF
TGTGCCAGCAGCTTGTTGACTAGCGGGGGATTCTACGAGCAGTACTTC
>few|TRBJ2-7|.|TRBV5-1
CASSTLPGGPSGSYEQYF
TGCGCCAGCAGCACCCTCCCAGGGGGCCCTAGCGGCTCCTACGAGCAGTACTTC
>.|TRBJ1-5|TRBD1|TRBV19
CASSILGTGLQPQHF
TGTGCCAGTAGTATCCTTGGGACAGGGCTTCAGCCCCAGCATTTT